The 15 T cell receptor beta chains below were found in one sample sequenced in a study of blood T cell repertoires in COVID-19. Only in-frame clones appear in the TCRdb table, and some are missing; sequencing was by immunoSEQ multiplex PCR. The sample lists about 270,000 clones, 65% to 90% occurring once. Sequencing was done on a sample of peripheral blood. These receptors all stem from a woman in her sixties or seventies with active or convalescent COVID-19.

This clone was detected a few times. This chain joins TRBV9 and TRBJ2-1; 11 bases map to TRBD2. CDR1 is SGDLS and CDR2 is YYNGEE in the germline V gene. The ends lost 0 bases at V and 1 base at J; junction bases unmatched: 3. The CDR3 totals 17 residues. The CDR3 here is CASSVGLAGGSYNEQFF. The DNA of the CDR3 is TGTGCCAGCAGCGTAGGCCTAGCGGGGGGTTCCTACAATGAGCAGTTCTTC.

The J gene is TRBJ2-3, the V gene TRBV27, with TRBD2 matching 13 bases. After removal of 4 bases from V and 2 bases from J, the junction contained 6 bases not matched to a gene. The germline V gene encodes CDR1 MNHEY and CDR2 SMNVEV (reference sequence). The CDR3 covers 17 residues. The CDR3 DNA is TGTGCCAGCAGTTCCCTGACTAGCGGGGGGCCCACAGATACGCAGTATTTT. It is translated as CASSSLTSGGPTDTQYF.

This clone appeared a few times. The V call is TRBV10-3, the J call TRBJ2-2; 11 bases agree with TRBD2. Germline V gives CDR1 ENHRY, CDR2 SYGVKD. V trimming: 9 bases; J trimming: 1 base; junction bases outside the gene matches: 1. The CDR3 sequence is 14 residues long. In DNA form, the CDR3 reads TGTGCCATGGGACTAGCGGAGAACACCGGGGAGCTGTTTTTT. Its translation: CAMGLAENTGELFF.

This rearrangement joins TRBV19 to TRBJ2-3; D possibly corresponds to TRBD2 (5 bases). The CDR3 is 13 amino acids. Germline CDR1 is LNHDA and CDR2 is SQIVND (reference sequence). The germline V and J ends were trimmed by 3 bases and 1 base, with 5 bases remaining between them. The CDR3 loop is CASSMGGTDTQYF. In DNA, the CDR3 is TGTGCCAGTAGTATGGGAGGCACAGATACGCAGTATTTT.

The rearrangement joins TRBV25-1 to TRBJ1-4, with no clear D. V shed 3 bases and J shed 7 bases, with 12 bases lying between them. Germline-derived CDR1 and CDR2 are MGHDK and SYGVNS. There are 14 residues in the CDR3. CDR3 sequence reads: CASSDGPGGEKLFF. The CDR3 DNA follows: TGTGCCAGCAGTGACGGGCCGGGAGGTGAAAAACTGTTTTTT.

The chain joins TRBV7-2 to TRBJ2-7, with 9 bases identical to TRBD1. Germline V gene lookup returns CDR1 SGHTA and CDR2 FQGNSA. This CDR3 has 15 amino acids. The V segment lost 5 bases and the J segment 5 bases; nucleotides outside the gene matches: 10. In DNA form, the CDR3 reads TGTGCCAGCAGCCTAATCGGACAGGGGTACCACGAGCAGTACTTC. The encoded protein is CASSLIGQGYHEQYF.

This chain connects TRBV5-1 to TRBJ2-5, with 9 bases that match TRBD2. The germline V gene encodes CDR1 SGHRS and CDR2 YFSETQ. This CDR3 is built from 14 residues. V shed 5 bases and J 3 bases; nucleotides not matched to a gene: 5. The chain's CDR3 is CASRKRGAEETQYF. The CDR3 coding sequence is TGCGCCAGCAGAAAGCGGGGGGCCGAAGAGACCCAGTACTTC. The variable domain in full, completed from reference TRBV5-1 and TRBJ2-5, reads KAGVTQTPRYLIKTRGQQVTLSCSPISGHRSVSWYQQTPGQGLQFLFEYFSETQRNKGNFPGRFSGRQFSNSRSEMNVSTLELGDSALYLCASRKRGAEETQYFGPGTRLLVL.

The V and J genes are TRBV5-4 and TRBJ1-6, with 7 bases matching TRBD1. Germline V gene data show CDR1 as SGHNT and CDR2 as YYREEE (reference sequence). The V gene end was trimmed by 3 bases and the J gene end by 7 bases; junction bases not matched to a gene: 7. CDR3 length equals 15 residues. The CDR3 sequence is CASSSGGGANSPLHF. CDR3 bases: TGTGCCAGCAGCTCCGGAGGGGGCGCGAATTCACCCCTCCACTTT. Drawing the rest from reference TRBV5-4 and TRBJ1-6, the complete variable domain is ETGVTQSPTHLIKTRGQQVTLRCSSQSGHNTVSWYQQALGQGPQFIFQYYREEENGRGNFPPRFSGLQFPNYSSELNVNALELDDSALYLCASSSGGGANSPLHFGNGTRLTVT.

The rearrangement uses TRBV3-1 (or the pseudogene TRBV3-2) and TRBJ2-5, with 8 bases matching TRBD2. Per the germline V gene, CDR1 is LGHDT and CDR2 is YNNKEL (reference sequence). J gave up 9 bases and V 4 bases, and 13 bases lay outside the gene matches. The CDR3 contains 15 residues. The CDR3 protein is CASSRSSSGSPPQYF. In DNA form, the CDR3 reads TGTGCCAGCAGCCGGAGCTCTAGCGGGTCCCCCCCCCAGTACTTC.

This chain joins TRBV2 and TRBJ1-4; D is perhaps TRBD1 (6 bases). Germline V gene sequence: CDR1 SNHLY, CDR2 FYNNEI. CDR3 length equals 13 residues. V lost 7 bases, J lost 3 bases, and 9 bases lay in between. CDR3 sequence: CASTRGPNEKLFF. Written as DNA, the CDR3 is TGTGCCAGCACCAGGGGCCCTAATGAAAAACTGTTTTTT.

The genes are TRBV27 and TRBJ1-4, with unresolved D. V was trimmed by 5 bases and J by 0 bases, leaving 16 bases between them. The V gene's germline CDR1 is MNHEY and CDR2 SMNVEV (reference sequence). This CDR3 is 17 amino acids long. The CDR3 region has the DNA TGTGCCAGCAGTCCCCGGGGTCCTAGAACAACTAATGAAAAACTGTTTTTT. Protein sequence: CASSPRGPRTTNEKLFF.

The chain is built from TRBV10-2 and TRBJ2-6; D might be TRBD2 (5 bases). The CDR3 totals 16 residues. Germline V gives CDR1 WSHSY, CDR2 SAAADI. The V end was cut by 0 bases, the J end by 0 bases, with 6 bases between. CDR3: CASSESGVSGANVLTF. For the CDR3, the DNA is TGCGCCAGCAGTGAGTCCGGGGTCTCTGGGGCCAACGTCCTGACTTTC.

V is TRBV6-2 or TRBV6-3 and J is TRBJ1-2, with 10 bases that match TRBD1. Germline V gene lookup returns CDR1 MNHEY and CDR2 SVGEGT. The V gene end was trimmed by 4 bases and the J gene end by 6 bases; junction bases not matched to a gene: 8. The CDR3 totals 15 residues. Written as DNA, the CDR3 is TGTGCCAGCAGTTCCCCGGGACAGGGGCTTCATGGCTACACCTTC. Residues: CASSSPGQGLHGYTF.

The chain uses TRBV13 and TRBJ1-4, with 10 bases lining up with TRBD1. The CDR3 sequence is 17 residues long. The junction had 11 bases not matched to a gene; V was cut back by 2 bases and J by 8 bases. Germline assignment: CDR1 PRHDT and CDR2 FYEKMQ (reference sequence). The CDR3 reads CASSLSGPGTGEEKLFF. The CDR3 DNA reads as TGTGCCAGCAGCTTAAGTGGACCAGGGACAGGGGAAGAAAAACTGTTTTTT. Based on the CDR3 plus reference TRBV13 and TRBJ1-4, the full variable domain is AAGVIQSPRHLIKEKRETATLKCYPIPRHDTVYWYQQGPGQDPQFLISFYEKMQSDKGSIPDRFSAQQFSDYHSELNMSSLELGDSALYFCASSLSGPGTGEEKLFFGSGTQLSVL.

The chain couples TRBV7-3 to TRBJ1-4, with D unclear. Trimming stripped 0 bases from V and 0 bases from J, with 11 bases between. The CDR3 is made up of 17 amino acids. Germline-derived CDR1 and CDR2 are SGHTA and FQGTGA. The CDR3 is CASSLTGKSATNEKLFF. DNA of the CDR3: TGTGCCAGCAGCTTAACGGGCAAGTCAGCAACTAATGAAAAACTGTTTTTT. Combining the CDR3 with reference TRBV7-3 and TRBJ1-4 gives the whole variable domain GAGVSQTPSNKVTEKGKYVELRCDPISGHTALYWYRQSLGQGPEFLIYFQGTGAADDSGLPNDRFFAVRPEGSVSTLKIQRTERGDSAVYLCASSLTGKSATNEKLFFGSGTQLSVL.